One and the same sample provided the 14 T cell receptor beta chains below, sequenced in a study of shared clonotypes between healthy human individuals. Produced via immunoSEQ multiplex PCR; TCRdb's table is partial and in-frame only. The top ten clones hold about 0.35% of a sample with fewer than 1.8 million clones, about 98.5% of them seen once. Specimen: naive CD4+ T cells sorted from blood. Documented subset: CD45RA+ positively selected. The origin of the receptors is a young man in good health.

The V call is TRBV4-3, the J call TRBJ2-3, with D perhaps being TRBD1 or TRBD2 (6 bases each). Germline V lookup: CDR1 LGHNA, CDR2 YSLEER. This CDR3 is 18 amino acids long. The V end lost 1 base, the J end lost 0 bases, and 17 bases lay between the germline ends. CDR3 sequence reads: CASSQGGAGSGSTDTQYF. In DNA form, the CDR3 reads TGCGCCAGCAGCCAAGGGGGGGCAGGGAGCGGTAGCACAGATACGCAGTATTTT.

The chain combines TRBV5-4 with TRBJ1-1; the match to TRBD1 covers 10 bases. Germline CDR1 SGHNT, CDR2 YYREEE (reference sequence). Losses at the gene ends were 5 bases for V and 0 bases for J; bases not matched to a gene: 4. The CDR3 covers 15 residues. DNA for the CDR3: TGTGCCAGCAGGGACAGGGGGGGACTGAACACTGAAGCTTTCTTT. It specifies CASRDRGGLNTEAFF.

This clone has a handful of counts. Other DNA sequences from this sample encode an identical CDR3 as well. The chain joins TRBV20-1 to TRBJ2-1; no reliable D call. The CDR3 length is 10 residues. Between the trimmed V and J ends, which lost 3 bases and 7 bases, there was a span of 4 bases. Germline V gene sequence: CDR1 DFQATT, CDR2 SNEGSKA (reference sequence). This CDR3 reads CSARRNEQFF. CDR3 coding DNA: TGCAGTGCTAGGAGGAATGAGCAGTTCTTC.

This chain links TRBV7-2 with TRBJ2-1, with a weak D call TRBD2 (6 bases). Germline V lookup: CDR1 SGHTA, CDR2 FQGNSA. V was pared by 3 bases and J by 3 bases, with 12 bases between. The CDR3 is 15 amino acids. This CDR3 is CASSFMAGLYNEQFF. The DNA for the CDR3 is TGTGCCAGCAGCTTTATGGCGGGGCTCTACAATGAGCAGTTCTTC.

CDR3 coding DNA: TGTGCCAGCCGGTGGGGGGTCCAAGAGACCCAGTACTTC. Residues: CASRWGVQETQYF. V and J are TRBV18 and TRBJ2-5; D is possibly TRBD2 (6 bases). Germline CDR1 is KGHSH and CDR2 is LQKENI. CDR3 length: 13 residues. The germline V and J ends were trimmed by 8 bases and 1 base, with 11 bases remaining between them.

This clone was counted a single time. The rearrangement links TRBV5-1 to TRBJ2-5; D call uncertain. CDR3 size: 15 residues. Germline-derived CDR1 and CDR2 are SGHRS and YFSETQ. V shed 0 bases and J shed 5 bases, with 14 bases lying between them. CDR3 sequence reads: CASSLDGSSLETQYF. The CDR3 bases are TGCGCCAGCAGCTTGGATGGCAGCTCCTTGGAGACCCAGTACTTC.

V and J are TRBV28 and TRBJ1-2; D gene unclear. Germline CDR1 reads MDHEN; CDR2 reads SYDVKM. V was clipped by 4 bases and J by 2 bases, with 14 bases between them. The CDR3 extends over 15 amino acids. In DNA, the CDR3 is TGTGCCAGCAGTTCCGCGGGAGGGAAGAACTATGGCTACACCTTC. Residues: CASSSAGGKNYGYTF.

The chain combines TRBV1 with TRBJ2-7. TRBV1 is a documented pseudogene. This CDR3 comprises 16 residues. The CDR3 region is CTSSRLRGESPYEQYF. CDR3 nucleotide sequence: TGCACCAGCAGCCGCCTAAGGGGAGAGAGCCCCTACGAGCAGTACTTC.

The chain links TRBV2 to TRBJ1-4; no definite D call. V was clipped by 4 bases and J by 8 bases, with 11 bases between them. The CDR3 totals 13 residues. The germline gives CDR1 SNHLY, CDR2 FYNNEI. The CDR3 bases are TGTGCCAGCAGTGCTGACAATCGGGAAAAACTGTTTTTT. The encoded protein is CASSADNREKLFF.

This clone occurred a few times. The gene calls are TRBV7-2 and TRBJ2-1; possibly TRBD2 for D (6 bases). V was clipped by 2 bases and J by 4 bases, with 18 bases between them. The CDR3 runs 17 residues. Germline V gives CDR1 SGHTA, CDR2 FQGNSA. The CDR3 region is CASSLRSPRGTYNEQFF. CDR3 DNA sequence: TGTGCCAGCAGCTTAAGGAGCCCTAGAGGGACTTACAATGAGCAGTTCTTC.

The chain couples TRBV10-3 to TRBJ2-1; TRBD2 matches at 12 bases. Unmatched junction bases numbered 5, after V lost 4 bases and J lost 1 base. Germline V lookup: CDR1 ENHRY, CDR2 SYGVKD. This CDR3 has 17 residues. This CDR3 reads CAISGDLAGGSYNEQFF. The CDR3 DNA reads TGTGCCATCAGTGGGGACCTAGCGGGAGGGTCCTACAATGAGCAGTTCTTC.

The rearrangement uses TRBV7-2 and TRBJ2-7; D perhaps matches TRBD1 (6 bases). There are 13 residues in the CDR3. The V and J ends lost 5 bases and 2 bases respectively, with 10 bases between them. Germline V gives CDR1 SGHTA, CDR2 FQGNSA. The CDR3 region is CASSPDRTYEQYF. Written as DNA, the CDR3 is TGTGCCAGCAGCCCGGACAGAACCTACGAGCAGTACTTC.

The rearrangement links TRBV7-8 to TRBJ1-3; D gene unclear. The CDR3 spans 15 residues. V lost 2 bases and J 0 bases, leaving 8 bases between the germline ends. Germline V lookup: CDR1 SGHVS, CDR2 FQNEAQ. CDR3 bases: TGTGCCAGCAGCTTACTATCAGTCTCTGGAAACACCATATATTTT. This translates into CASSLLSVSGNTIYF.

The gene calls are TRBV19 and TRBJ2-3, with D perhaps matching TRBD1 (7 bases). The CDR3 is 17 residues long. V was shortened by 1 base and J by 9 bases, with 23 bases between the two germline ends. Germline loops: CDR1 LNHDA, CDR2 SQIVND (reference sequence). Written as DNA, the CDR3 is TGTGCCAGTAGTATAGGTACGGCAGGGGGGCGCGGAGTGACGCAGTATTTT. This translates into CASSIGTAGGRGVTQYF.